A single sample is the source of the 17 T cell receptor beta chains below, sequenced in a study of T cell responses to AZD1222 COVID-19 vaccine. Clones were read by immunoSEQ multiplex PCR, and TCRdb kept only the in-frame ones, dropping some. In the table there are about 110,000 clones, approximately 89% of which are singletons. The sequenced sample was peripheral blood, obtained on day 0 of MenACWY control vaccination. All receptors come from an adult in good health.

In this sample, this clone turned up once. This sequence joins TRBV9 and TRBJ2-5, with TRBD2 as a possible D gene (6 bases). The germline gives CDR1 SGDLS, CDR2 YYNGEE. Between the trimmed V and J ends, which lost 6 bases and 2 bases, there was a span of 11 bases. The CDR3 length is 13 residues. CDR3 residues: CASNRGIQETQYF. DNA of the CDR3: TGTGCCAGCAACCGGGGGATTCAAGAGACCCAGTACTTC. Complete variable domain (other parts from reference TRBV9 and TRBJ2-5): DSGVTQTPKHLITATGQRVTLRCSPRSGDLSVYWYQQSLDQGLQFLIQYYNGEERAKGNILERFSAQQFPDLHSELNLSSLELGDSALYFCASNRGIQETQYFGPGTRLLVL.

The chain joins TRBV6-1 to TRBJ1-2; D is undetermined. Germline CDR1 and CDR2: MNHNS and SASEGT. The germline V and J ends were trimmed by 4 bases and 4 bases, with 19 bases remaining between them. The CDR3 has 16 residues. CDR3 DNA sequence: TGTGCCAGCAGTGCCGACCTCCGGGCGCCCGGCTATGGCTACACCTTC. Encoded protein: CASSADLRAPGYGYTF.

The chain joins TRBV7-2 to TRBJ2-5; 14 bases are a match to TRBD2. Unmatched junction bases numbered 10, after V lost 5 bases and J lost 5 bases. CDR1 and CDR2 (germline): SGHTA, FQGNSA. The CDR3 contains 17 residues. The CDR3, as DNA: TGTGCCAGCAGCCAGGGGACTAGCGGGGGCCGGGGGGAGACCCAGTACTTC. It encodes CASSQGTSGGRGETQYF.

The V gene is TRBV5-6, the J gene TRBJ1-1; a possible D gene is TRBD1 (5 bases). The V end lost 2 bases, the J end lost 4 bases, and 12 bases lay between the germline ends. The CDR3 extends over 14 amino acids. Germline CDR1 SGHDT, CDR2 YYEEEE. CDR3 region: CASSFGVGGTEAFF. The CDR3 DNA reads as TGTGCCAGCAGCTTCGGGGTGGGGGGCACTGAAGCTTTCTTT.

The rearrangement joins TRBV30 to TRBJ1-2; 7 positions match TRBD1. The CDR3 has 14 amino acids. Germline V CDR1 and CDR2: GTSNPN, SVGIG (reference sequence). With V trimmed by 3 bases and J by 0 bases, 4 bases remained unmatched. The CDR3 loop is CAWRPGQSNYGYTF. The CDR3, as DNA: TGTGCCTGGAGGCCGGGACAGTCTAACTATGGCTACACCTTC.

The V gene is TRBV19, the J gene TRBJ1-1, with D unresolved. CDR1 and CDR2 (germline): LNHDA, SQIVND (reference sequence). Trimming took off 3 bases at V and 0 bases at J, with 11 bases between the two ends. CDR3 length: 15 amino acids. This CDR3 is CASSIALVMNTEAFF. CDR3 DNA sequence: TGTGCCAGTAGTATCGCTTTGGTCATGAACACTGAAGCTTTCTTT.

This clone was found a few times. The chain couples TRBV5-1 to TRBJ2-3; 7 bases fit TRBD1. This CDR3 is built from 15 residues. V was pared by 4 bases and J by 5 bases, with 10 bases of the junction left unmatched. Germline V gene lookup returns CDR1 SGHRS and CDR2 YFSETQ. CDR3 DNA sequence: TGCGCCAGCAGCCTACAACCCACAGGGGAAGATACGCAGTATTTT. Protein sequence: CASSLQPTGEDTQYF.

The chain couples TRBV5-6 to TRBJ1-4; 10 bases line up with TRBD1. Germline V CDR1 and CDR2: SGHDT, YYEEEE. The CDR3 is 15 residues long. V was clipped by 4 bases and J by 6 bases; unmatched bases: 6. The CDR3, as DNA: TGTGCCAGCAGCAAAATCGGACAGGGGGATGAAAAACTGTTTTTT. Amino acids: CASSKIGQGDEKLFF. Variable domain in full (rest from reference TRBV5-6 and TRBJ1-4): DAGVTQSPTHLIKTRGQQVTLRCSPKSGHDTVSWYQQALGQGPQFIFQYYEEEERQRGNFPDRFSGHQFPNYSSELNVNALLLGDSALYLCASSKIGQGDEKLFFGSGTQLSVL.

The chain couples TRBV10-1 to TRBJ2-2; a possible D gene is TRBD1 (5 bases). The CDR3 spans 15 residues. V was trimmed by 3 bases and J by 4 bases, leaving 12 bases between them. Germline CDR1 is WNHNN and CDR2 is SYGVQD (reference sequence). Here the CDR3 reads CASSDKGKTTGELFF. The CDR3, as DNA: TGCGCCAGCAGTGATAAGGGGAAGACCACCGGGGAGCTGTTTTTT.

This clone is a singleton in its sample. The chain combines TRBV11-2 with TRBJ2-7, with TRBD2 matching over 7 bases. The V and J ends lost 7 bases and 5 bases, in that order; junction bases with no gene match: 11. Germline V gene lookup returns CDR1 SGHAT and CDR2 FQNNGV. The CDR3 runs 14 residues. DNA for the CDR3: TGTGCCAGCACCCTGAGGCGGGGGACGGACGAGCAGTACTTC. This sequence encodes CASTLRRGTDEQYF.

The chain joins TRBV7-9 to TRBJ2-2; D uncertain. CDR1 and CDR2 from the germline V gene are SEHNR and FQNEAQ (reference sequence). Trimming pared 2 bases from V and 0 bases from J, leaving 13 bases between. This CDR3 region has 17 residues. CDR3 bases: TGTGCCAGCAGCTTACCTTCCCCGGTAGCGAACACCGGGGAGCTGTTTTTT. Its translation: CASSLPSPVANTGELFF.

The V and J genes are TRBV12-3 or TRBV12-4 and TRBJ1-4; TRBD1 is a possible D gene (6 bases). Trimming cost V 3 bases and J 7 bases, with 6 bases left between them. The CDR3 spans 12 residues. CDR3 DNA: TGTGCCAGCAGTTTGGACAGTGAAAAACTGTTTTTT. Protein: CASSLDSEKLFF.

The chain uses TRBV6-5 and TRBJ1-3, with D maybe TRBD1 (5 bases). V lost 7 bases to trimming and J lost 6 bases, with 19 bases between them. Germline V gene data show CDR1 as MNHEY and CDR2 as SVGAGI. The CDR3 loop spans 15 amino acids. The CDR3 DNA follows: TGTGCCAGCACCCGAAGGGGAGACCTGGCAAACACCATATATTTT. Amino acid sequence: CASTRRGDLANTIYF.

The V call is TRBV21-1, the J call TRBJ1-2; the table assigns TRBD1, which was not confirmed against the DNA. TRBV21-1 is noted as a pseudogene. This CDR3 has 13 residues. CDR3 nucleotide sequence: TGTGCCAGCATCTCCGGGACAGGGAATGGCTACACCTTC. Protein sequence: CASISGTGNGYTF.

V gene TRBV11-1 combines with J gene TRBJ2-7, with TRBD1 matching 9 bases. Germline CDR1 reads SGHAT; CDR2 reads FQDESV (reference sequence). V lost 5 bases to trimming and J lost 2 bases; unmatched junction nucleotides: 7. The CDR3 has 15 residues. The CDR3 is CASSPGQGITYEQYF. CDR3 nucleotide sequence: TGTGCCAGCAGCCCCGGACAGGGGATTACCTACGAGCAGTACTTC.

The genes are TRBV11-2 and TRBJ2-7; D not certain. V lost 6 bases to trimming and J lost 4 bases, with 19 bases between them. The germline CDR1 and CDR2 sequences are SGHAT and FQNNGV. This CDR3 has 15 residues. The CDR3 here is CASRTPSDGRYEQYF. The CDR3 bases are TGTGCCAGCAGGACCCCCTCCGACGGTAGATACGAGCAGTACTTC.

The chain carries TRBV18 and TRBJ1-1; perhaps TRBD1 as D (5 bases). The V end lost 1 base, the J end lost 8 bases, and 8 bases lay between the germline ends. Germline values: CDR1 KGHSH, CDR2 LQKENI. The CDR3 extends over 12 amino acids. The CDR3 bases are TGTGCCAGCTCACCACGTACAGGAGAAGCTTTCTTT. Amino acids: CASSPRTGEAFF.